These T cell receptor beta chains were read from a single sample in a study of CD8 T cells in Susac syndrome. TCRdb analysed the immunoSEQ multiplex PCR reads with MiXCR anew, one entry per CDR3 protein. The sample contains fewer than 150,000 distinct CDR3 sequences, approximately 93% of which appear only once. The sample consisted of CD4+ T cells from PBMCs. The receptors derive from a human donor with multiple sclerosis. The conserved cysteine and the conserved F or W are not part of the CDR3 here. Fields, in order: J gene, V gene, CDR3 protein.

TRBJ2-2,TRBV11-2,ASSRGQGNTGELF
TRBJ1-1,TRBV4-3,ASSQERGSTEAF
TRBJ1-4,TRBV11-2,ASSLRGVNEKLF
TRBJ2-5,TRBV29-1,SVEQDQETQY
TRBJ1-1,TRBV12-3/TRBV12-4,ASSFTPGTEAF
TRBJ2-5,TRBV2,ASSYGTVHQY
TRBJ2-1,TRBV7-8,ASSFNQKYQENEQF
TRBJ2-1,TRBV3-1,ASSQGGTVNEQF
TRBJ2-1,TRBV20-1,SAQQGTGGDNEQF
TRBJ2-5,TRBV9,ASSASPGAEETQY
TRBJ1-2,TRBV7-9,ASSLMGLGQWGYT
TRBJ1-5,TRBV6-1,ASSEFQPQH
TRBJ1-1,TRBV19,ASSIGAAQAF
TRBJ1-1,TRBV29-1,SVDSDREDTEAF
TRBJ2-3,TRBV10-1,ASSAGAATDTQY
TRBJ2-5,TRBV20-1,SASSGGRETQY
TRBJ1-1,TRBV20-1,SAPGTRYTEVF
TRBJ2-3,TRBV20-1,SAPTLSTDTQY
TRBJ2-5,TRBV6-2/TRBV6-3,ASRGGGAGKETQY
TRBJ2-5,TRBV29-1,SATWGFETQY
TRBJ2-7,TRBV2,ASYDGYYEQY
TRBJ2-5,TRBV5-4,ASSPAGGMAETQY
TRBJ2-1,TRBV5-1,ASSLTTELAEQF
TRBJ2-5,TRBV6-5,ASSRTAQETQY
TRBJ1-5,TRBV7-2,ASSSQRDQPQH